This T cell receptor (beta chain) was profiled in a study of metastatic and nonmetastatic thyroid tumors. Study overall: The study looked at repertoires side by side in blood and in tumor or nodule tissue from malignant and benign thyroid patients. Overall study results and limits: Benign nodules reportedly had significantly lower TCR beta diversity than malignant thyroid tumors in blood and tumor.

Authors' analysis steps: A distant-metastasis classifier for papillary thyroid cancer was built using CDR3 differences across clinicopathological groups. TCRdb re-analyzed the PCR reads through MiXCR. These V and J calls are TCRdb output, not the study's own analysis. This table holds 30,000 to 40,000 clones, over 25% found once. Among the patients, none had received any treatment before thyroid surgery. Worth noting for this clone: The antigen is not known. A read error may be the cause here, since a much bigger clone is one base away.

The CDR3 loop spans 14 amino acids. CDR1 is MNHEY and CDR2 is SMNVEV in the germline V gene (reference sequence). The sample taken for sequencing was blood. The TCR comes from a female donor with papillary thyroid cancer or a benign thyroid nodule (not recorded which). Some clones in this sample may be carry-over from other donors' samples. J is TRBJ2-7 and V is TRBV27; 8 nucleotides agree with TRBD2. The CDR3 DNA reads as TGTTCCAGCAGTGCGGGACTAGGTTCCTACGAGCAGTACTTC. It yields the protein CSSSAGLGSYEQYF.